The 5 T cell receptor beta chains below were found in one sample sequenced in a study of cytomegalovirus exposure and HLA in healthy donors. In the PCR, 60 Vbeta and 13 Jbeta primers were used. The protocol was immunoSEQ multiplex PCR, while the TCRdb copy is restricted to in-frame clones and leaves out a portion. The sample has under 150,000 clones, over 80% seen once. The material sequenced was PBMCs. Source of these receptors: a boy aged 5-17 years in good health and CMV-seronegative.

The chain uses TRBV27 and TRBJ1-1; D gene uncertain. CDR3 length: 13 residues. Trimming took off 4 bases at V and 2 bases at J, with 8 bases between the two ends. Germline CDR1 MNHEY, CDR2 SMNVEV (reference sequence). CDR3: CASSWAANTEAFF. The CDR3, as DNA: TGTGCCAGCAGTTGGGCAGCAAACACTGAAGCTTTCTTT.

This clone was seen more than once but under ten times. This chain uses TRBV11-2 with TRBJ2-7; 9 bases align to TRBD2. With 1 base clipped from V and 2 bases from J, the junction kept 6 bases outside the gene matches. There are 16 residues in the CDR3. From germline, CDR1 is SGHAT and CDR2 FQNNGV. DNA of the CDR3: TGTGCCAGCAGCTTAGGGGTTAAGCGGGGGGCCTACGAGCAGTACTTC. As protein: CASSLGVKRGAYEQYF.

The V gene is TRBV4-1, the J gene TRBJ2-3, with 7 bases identical to TRBD1. This CDR3 spans 16 amino acids. Trimming removed 1 base from V and 0 bases from J; junction bases left unmatched: 4. Germline assignment: CDR1 MGHRA and CDR2 YSYEKL. CDR3 sequence (DNA): TGCGCCAGCAGCCAAGTTGGGACAGAAAGCACAGATACGCAGTATTTT. As protein: CASSQVGTESTDTQYF.

CDR3 DNA sequence: TGTGCCAGCAGCTCCGGACAGGGGAACTATGGCTACACCTTC. Its protein is CASSSGQGNYGYTF. The gene calls are TRBV7-2 and TRBJ1-2, with 9 bases that match TRBD1. The V segment lost 4 bases and the J segment 2 bases; nucleotides outside the gene matches: 2. Per the germline V gene, CDR1 is SGHTA and CDR2 is FQGNSA. This CDR3 spans 14 amino acids.

The chain carries TRBV7-8 and TRBJ1-2; 7 nucleotides line up with TRBD1. The CDR3 has 13 amino acids. V shed 3 bases, J shed 8 bases, and the junction held 6 bases outside the gene matches. CDR1 SGHVS and CDR2 FQNEAQ come from the germline V gene. The CDR3 sequence is CASSLEGARGYTF. Here the CDR3 DNA reads TGTGCCAGCAGCTTGGAGGGGGCTCGAGGCTACACCTTC.